The text below deals with one TCR beta chain. This specimen comes from a study of control samples from healthy donors and cancer patients. Clones were read by immunoSEQ multiplex PCR, and TCRdb kept only the in-frame ones, dropping some. The sample holds about 97,000 clones, roughly 89% seen once. CDR1 and CDR2 (germline): SGHTA, FQGNSA. V dropped 5 bases and J dropped 3; count of bases not matched to a gene: 7. The CDR3 extends over 14 amino acids. The clonotype originates from a man aged 30 to 39 in good health. Source material: blood. V gene TRBV7-2 combines with J gene TRBJ2-7, with 7 bases fitting TRBD1. CDR3 in amino acids: CASSPLGGFYEQYF. The CDR3 nucleotides read TGTGCCAGCAGCCCCCTAGGGGGCTTCTACGAGCAGTACTTC. The variable domain in full, with the rest retrieved from reference TRBV7-2 and TRBJ2-7, is GAGVSQSPSNKVTEKGKDVELRCDPISGHTALYWYRQSLGQGLEFLIYFQGNSAPDKSGLPSDRFSAERTGGSVSTLTIQRTQQEDSAVYLCASSPLGGFYEQYFGPGTRLTVT.